This TCR beta chain appears in the sequencing data of a study of shared clonotypes between healthy human individuals. Study overall: CD8 memory received one plate per donor, CD8 naive two, CD4 memory three and CD4 naive three. Regarding the study as a whole: Estimated richness was generally greater in naive than memory subsets.

This clone was detected only once. Its antigen remains unknown. This CDR3 contains 15 residues. Germline V gene data show CDR1 as SGHTA and CDR2 as FQGNSA. Trimming stripped 5 bases from V and 3 bases from J, with 14 bases between. Some clones are missing from TCRdb's copy, which holds only in-frame ones; the method was immunoSEQ multiplex PCR. Found here are some 2.1 million clones, 85% to 95% of them singletons; the top ten hold 0.1% to 0.15%. This TCR came from a man between 18 and 29 years old in good health. Material: naive CD4+ T cells sorted from blood. Documented subset: CD45RA+ positively selected. J is TRBJ1-5 and V is TRBV7-2; tentatively, D is TRBD1 (6 bases). DNA for the CDR3: TGTGCCAGCAGCCCAGGACAGTTCGTCAATCAGCCCCAGCATTTT. It codes for CASSPGQFVNQPQHF.